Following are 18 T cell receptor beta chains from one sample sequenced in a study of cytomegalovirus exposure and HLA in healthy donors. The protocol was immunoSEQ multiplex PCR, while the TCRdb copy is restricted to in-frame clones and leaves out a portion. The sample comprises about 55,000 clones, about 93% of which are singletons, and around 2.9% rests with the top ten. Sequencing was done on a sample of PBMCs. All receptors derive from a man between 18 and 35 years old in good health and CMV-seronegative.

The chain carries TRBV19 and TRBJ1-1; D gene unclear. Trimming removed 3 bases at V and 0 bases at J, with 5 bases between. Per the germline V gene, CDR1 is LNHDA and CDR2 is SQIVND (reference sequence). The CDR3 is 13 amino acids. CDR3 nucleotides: TGTGCCAGTAGTATCGGGGTGAACACTGAAGCTTTCTTT. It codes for CASSIGVNTEAFF.

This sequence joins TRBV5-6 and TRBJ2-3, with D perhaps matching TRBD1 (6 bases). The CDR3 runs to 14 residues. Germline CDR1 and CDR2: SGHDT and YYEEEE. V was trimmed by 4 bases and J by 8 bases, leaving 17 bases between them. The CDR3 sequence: CASSQGSQAGTQYF. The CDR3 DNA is TGTGCCAGCAGCCAGGGGAGTCAGGCAGGTACGCAGTATTTT.

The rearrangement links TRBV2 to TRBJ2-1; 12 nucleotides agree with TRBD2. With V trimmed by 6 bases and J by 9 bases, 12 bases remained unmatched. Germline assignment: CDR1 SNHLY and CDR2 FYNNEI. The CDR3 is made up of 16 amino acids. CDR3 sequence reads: CASRSEPGLAGSEQFF. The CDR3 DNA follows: TGTGCCAGCAGAAGCGAACCGGGACTAGCGGGTAGTGAGCAGTTCTTC.

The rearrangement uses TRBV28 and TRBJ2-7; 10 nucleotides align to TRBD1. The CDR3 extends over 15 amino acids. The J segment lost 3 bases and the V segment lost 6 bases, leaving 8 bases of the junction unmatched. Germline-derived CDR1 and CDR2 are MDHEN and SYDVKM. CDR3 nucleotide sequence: TGTGCCAGCAGCCCCCTTGGGACAGGGGACTACGAGCAGTACTTC. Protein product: CASSPLGTGDYEQYF.

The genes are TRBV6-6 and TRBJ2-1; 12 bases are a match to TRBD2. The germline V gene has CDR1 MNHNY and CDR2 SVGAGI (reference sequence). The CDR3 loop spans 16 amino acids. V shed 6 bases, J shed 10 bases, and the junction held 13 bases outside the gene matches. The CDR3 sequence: CASSHLAGGRGAEQFF. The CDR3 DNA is TGTGCCAGCAGCCACCTAGCGGGAGGGCGGGGAGCCGAGCAGTTCTTC.

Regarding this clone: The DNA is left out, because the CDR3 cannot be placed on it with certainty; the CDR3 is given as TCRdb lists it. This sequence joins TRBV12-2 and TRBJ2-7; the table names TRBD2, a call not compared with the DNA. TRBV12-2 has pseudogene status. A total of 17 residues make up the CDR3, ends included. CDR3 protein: CASRLAFGSGSSYEQYF.

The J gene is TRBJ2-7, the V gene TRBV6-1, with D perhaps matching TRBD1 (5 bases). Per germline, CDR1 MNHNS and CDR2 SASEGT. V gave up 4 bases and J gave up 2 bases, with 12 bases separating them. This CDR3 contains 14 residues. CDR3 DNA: TGTGCCAGCAGTGGGTCGGAAGGGGCCTACGAGCAGTACTTC. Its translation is CASSGSEGAYEQYF.

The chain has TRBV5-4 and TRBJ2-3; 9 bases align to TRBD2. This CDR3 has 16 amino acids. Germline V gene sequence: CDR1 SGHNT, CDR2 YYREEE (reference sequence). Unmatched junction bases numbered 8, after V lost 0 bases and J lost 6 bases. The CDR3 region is CASSLAPLTSGDTQYF. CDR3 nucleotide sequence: TGTGCCAGCAGCTTGGCGCCCCTCACTAGCGGGGATACGCAGTATTTT.

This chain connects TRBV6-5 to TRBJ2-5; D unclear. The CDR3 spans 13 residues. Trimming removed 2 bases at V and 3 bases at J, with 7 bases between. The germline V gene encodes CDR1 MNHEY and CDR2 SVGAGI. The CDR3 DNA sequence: TGTGCCAGCAGTTACGAGTTGAAAGAGACCCAGTACTTC. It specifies CASSYELKETQYF.

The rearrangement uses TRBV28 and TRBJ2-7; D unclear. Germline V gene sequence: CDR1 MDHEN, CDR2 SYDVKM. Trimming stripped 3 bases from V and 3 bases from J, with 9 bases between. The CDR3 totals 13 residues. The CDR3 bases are TGTGCCAGCAGTTTGGCAATAAGCTACGAGCAGTACTTC. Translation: CASSLAISYEQYF. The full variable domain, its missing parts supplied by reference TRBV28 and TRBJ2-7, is DVKVTQSSRYLVKRTGEKVFLECVQDMDHENMFWYRQDPGLGLRLIYFSYDVKMKEKGDIPEGYSVSREKKERFSLILESASTNQTSMYLCASSLAISYEQYFGPGTRLTVT.

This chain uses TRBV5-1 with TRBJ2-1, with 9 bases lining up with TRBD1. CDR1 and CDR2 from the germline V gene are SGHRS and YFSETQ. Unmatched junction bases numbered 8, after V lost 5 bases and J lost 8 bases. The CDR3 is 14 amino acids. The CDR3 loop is CASRYLQGADEQFF. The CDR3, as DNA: TGCGCCAGCAGATATTTACAGGGGGCAGATGAGCAGTTCTTC.

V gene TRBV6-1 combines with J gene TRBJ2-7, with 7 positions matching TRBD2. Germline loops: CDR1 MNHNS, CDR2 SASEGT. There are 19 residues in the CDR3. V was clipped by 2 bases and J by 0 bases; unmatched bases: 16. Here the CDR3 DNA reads TGTGCCAGCAGTGAATTATATTGGGGAGGGTTAAGAAGCTCCTACGAGCAGTACTTC. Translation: CASSELYWGGLRSSYEQYF.

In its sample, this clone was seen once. The DNA for the CDR3 is TGCGCCAGCAGAAACCCGGGACAGGGGGGAGCGGAGACCCAGTACTTC. It is translated as CASRNPGQGGAETQYF. V and J are TRBV5-1 and TRBJ2-5; 11 bases map to TRBD1. This CDR3 contains 16 residues. With 5 bases clipped from V and 5 bases from J, the junction kept 11 bases outside the gene matches. Germline assignment: CDR1 SGHRS and CDR2 YFSETQ.

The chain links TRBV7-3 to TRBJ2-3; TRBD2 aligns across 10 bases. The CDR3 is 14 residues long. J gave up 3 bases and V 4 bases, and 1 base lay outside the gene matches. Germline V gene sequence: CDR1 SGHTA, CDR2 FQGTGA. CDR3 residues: CASSSGLATDTQYF. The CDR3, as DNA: TGTGCCAGCAGCTCGGGACTAGCGACAGATACGCAGTATTTT.

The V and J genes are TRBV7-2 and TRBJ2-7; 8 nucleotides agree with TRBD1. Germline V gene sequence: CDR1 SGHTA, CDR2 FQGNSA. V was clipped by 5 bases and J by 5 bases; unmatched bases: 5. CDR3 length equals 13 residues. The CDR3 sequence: CASSPRTGNEQYF. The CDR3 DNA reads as TGTGCCAGCAGCCCCCGGACAGGGAACGAGCAGTACTTC.

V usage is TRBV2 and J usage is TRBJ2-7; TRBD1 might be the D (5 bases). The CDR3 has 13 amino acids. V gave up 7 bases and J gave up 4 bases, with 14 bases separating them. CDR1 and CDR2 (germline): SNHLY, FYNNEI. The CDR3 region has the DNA TGTGCCAGCACTCACACACAGGATTACGAGCAGTACTTC. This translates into CASTHTQDYEQYF.

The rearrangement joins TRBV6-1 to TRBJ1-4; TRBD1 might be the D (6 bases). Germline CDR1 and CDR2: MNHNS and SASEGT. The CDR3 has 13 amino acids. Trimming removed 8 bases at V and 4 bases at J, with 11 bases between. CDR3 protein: CASERQVNEKLFF. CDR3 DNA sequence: TGTGCCAGCGAGAGACAGGTTAATGAAAAACTGTTTTTT.

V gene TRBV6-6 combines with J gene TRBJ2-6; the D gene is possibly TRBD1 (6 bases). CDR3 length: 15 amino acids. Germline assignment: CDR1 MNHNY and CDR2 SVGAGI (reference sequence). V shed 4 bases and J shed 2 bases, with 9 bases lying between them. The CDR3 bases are TGTGCCAGCAGTTCCGACAGGACTGGGGCCAACGTCCTGACTTTC. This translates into CASSSDRTGANVLTF.